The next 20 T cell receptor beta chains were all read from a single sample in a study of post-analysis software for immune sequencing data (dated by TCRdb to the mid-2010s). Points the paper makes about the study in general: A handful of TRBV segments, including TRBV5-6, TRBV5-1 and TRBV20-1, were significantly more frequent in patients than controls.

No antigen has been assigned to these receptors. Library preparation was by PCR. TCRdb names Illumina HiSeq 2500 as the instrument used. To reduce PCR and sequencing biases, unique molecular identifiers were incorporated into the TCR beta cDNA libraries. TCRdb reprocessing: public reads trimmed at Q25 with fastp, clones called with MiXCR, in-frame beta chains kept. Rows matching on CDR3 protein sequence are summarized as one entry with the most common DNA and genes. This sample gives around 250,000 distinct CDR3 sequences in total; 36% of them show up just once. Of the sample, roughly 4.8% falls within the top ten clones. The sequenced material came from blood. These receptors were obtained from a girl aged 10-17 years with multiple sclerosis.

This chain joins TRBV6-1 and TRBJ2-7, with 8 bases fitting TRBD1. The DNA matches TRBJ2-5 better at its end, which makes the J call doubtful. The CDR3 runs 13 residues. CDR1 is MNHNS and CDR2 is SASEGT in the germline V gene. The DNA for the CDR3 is TGTGCCAGCACCAGGACAGGGAGGGAGACCCAGTACTTC. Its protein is CASTRTGRETQYF.

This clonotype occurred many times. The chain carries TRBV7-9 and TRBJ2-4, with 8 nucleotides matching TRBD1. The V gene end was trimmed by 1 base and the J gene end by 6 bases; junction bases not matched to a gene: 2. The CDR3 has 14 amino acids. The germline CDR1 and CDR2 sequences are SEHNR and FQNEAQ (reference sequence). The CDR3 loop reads CASSLGTGGNIQYF. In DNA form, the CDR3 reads TGTGCCAGCAGCTTAGGCACAGGGGGAAACATTCAGTACTTC.

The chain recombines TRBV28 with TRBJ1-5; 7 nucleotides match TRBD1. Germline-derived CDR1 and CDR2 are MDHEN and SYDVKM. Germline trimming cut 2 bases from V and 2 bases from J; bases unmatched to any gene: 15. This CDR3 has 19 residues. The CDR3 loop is CASSLQGEGYTTRNQPQHF. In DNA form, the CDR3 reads TGTGCCAGCAGTTTACAGGGGGAGGGCTACACAACACGCAATCAGCCCCAGCATTTT.

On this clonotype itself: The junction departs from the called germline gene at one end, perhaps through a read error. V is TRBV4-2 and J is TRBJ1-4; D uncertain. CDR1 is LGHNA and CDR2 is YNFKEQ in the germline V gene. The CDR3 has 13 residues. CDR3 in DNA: TGTGCCAGCAGACCAACCGGAGATGAGAAACTGTTTTTT. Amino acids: CASRPTGDEKLFF.

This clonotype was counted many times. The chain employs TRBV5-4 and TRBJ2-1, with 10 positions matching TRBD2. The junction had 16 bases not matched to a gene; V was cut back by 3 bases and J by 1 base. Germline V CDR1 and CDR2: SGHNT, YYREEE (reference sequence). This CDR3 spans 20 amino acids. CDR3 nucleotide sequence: TGTGCCAGCAGCTCTATGATAGCGGGAGGTCTTCTAGGATCCTACAATGAGCAGTTCTTC. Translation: CASSSMIAGGLLGSYNEQFF.

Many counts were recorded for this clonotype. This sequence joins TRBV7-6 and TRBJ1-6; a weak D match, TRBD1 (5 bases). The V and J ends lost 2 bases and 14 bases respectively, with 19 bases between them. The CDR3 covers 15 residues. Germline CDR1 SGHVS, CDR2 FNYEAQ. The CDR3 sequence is CASSLLHGGRGALHF. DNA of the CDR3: TGTGCCAGCAGCTTATTACATGGAGGGCGAGGGGCCCTCCACTTT.

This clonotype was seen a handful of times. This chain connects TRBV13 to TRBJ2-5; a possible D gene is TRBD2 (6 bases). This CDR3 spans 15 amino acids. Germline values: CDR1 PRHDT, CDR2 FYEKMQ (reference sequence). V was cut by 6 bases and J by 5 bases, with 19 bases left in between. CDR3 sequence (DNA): TGTGCCAGCAGGCCCCGGGGCGGGATGGGGGAGACCCAGTACTTC. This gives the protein CASRPRGGMGETQYF.

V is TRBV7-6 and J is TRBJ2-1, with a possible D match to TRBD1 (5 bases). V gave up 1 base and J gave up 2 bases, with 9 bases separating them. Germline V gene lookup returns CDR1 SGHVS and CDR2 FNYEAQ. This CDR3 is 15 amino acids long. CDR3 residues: CASSLETEAYNEQFF. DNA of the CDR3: TGTGCCAGCAGCTTAGAGACAGAAGCCTACAATGAGCAGTTCTTC.

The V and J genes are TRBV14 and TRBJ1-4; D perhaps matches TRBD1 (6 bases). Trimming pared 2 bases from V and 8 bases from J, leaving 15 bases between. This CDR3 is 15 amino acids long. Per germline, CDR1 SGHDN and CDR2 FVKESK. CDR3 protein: CASSQRTGLREKLFF. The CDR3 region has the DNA TGTGCCAGCAGCCAACGAACAGGGCTCCGGGAAAAACTGTTTTTT.

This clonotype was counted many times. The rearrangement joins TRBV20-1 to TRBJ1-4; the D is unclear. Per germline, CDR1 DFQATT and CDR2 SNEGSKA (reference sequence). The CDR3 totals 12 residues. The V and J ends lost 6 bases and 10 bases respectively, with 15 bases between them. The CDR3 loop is CSAPDSLGKLFF. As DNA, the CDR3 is TGCAGTGCGCCCGATTCCTTAGGAAAACTGTTTTTT.

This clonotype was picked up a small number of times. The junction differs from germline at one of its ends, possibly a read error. Here the CDR3 DNA reads TGTGCCAGCAGCTTAGGCCGGACGGACCAAGGGACCCAGTACTTC. It codes for CASSLGRTDQGTQYF. V is TRBV11-2 and J is TRBJ2-5; no firm D call. This CDR3 comprises 15 residues. Germline loops: CDR1 SGHAT, CDR2 FQNNGV.

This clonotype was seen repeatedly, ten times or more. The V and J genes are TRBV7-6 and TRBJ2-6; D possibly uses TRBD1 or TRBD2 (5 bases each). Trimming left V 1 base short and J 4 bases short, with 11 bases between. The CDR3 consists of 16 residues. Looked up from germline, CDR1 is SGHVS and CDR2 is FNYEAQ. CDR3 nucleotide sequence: TGTGCCAGCAGCTTAGATTCCGGGGCCGGGGCCAACGTCCTGACTTTC. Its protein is CASSLDSGAGANVLTF.

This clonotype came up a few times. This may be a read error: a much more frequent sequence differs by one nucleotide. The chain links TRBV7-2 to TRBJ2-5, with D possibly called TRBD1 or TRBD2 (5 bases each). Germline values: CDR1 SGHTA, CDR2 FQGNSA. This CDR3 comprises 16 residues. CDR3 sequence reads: CARSLETGWGQETQYF. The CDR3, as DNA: TGTGCCCGCAGCTTAGAGACGGGGTGGGGGCAAGAGACCCAGTACTTC.

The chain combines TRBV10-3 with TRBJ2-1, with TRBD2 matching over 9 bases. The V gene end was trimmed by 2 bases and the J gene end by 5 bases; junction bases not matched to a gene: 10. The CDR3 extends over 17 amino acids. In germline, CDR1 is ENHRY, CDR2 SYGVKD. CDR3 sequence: CAISESRASGDHNEQFF. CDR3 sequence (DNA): TGTGCCATCAGTGAGAGTCGGGCTAGCGGGGACCACAATGAGCAGTTCTTC.

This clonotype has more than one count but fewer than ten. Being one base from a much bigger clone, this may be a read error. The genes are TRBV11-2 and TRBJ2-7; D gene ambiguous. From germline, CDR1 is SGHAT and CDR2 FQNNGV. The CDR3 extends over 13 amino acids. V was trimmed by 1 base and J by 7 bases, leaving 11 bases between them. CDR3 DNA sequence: TGTGCCAGCAGCTTAGCGCCGGAAAATGAGCAGTACTTC. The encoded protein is CASSLAPENEQYF.

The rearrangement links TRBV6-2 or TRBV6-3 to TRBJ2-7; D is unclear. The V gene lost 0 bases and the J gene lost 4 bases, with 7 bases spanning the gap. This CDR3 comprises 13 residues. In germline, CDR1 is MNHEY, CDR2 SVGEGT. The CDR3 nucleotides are TGTGCCAGCAGTTACTCGTTCCCGTACGAGCAGTACTTC. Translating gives CASSYSFPYEQYF.

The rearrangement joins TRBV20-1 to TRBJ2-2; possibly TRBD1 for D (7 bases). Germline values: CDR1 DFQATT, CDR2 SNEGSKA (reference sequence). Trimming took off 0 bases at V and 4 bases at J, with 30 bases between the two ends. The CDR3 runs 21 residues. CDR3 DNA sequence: TGCAGTGCTAGAGATTATTCCCCGGGAGACAGGGAGCGTATGGGCACCGGGGAGCTGTTTTTT. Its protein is CSARDYSPGDRERMGTGELFF.

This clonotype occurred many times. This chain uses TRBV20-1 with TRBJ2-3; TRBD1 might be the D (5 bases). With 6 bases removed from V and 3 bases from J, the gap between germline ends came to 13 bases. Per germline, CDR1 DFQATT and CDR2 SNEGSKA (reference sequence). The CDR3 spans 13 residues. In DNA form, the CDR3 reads TGCAGTGCGCCGCTAGGGGTGACAGATACGCAGTATTTT. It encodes CSAPLGVTDTQYF.

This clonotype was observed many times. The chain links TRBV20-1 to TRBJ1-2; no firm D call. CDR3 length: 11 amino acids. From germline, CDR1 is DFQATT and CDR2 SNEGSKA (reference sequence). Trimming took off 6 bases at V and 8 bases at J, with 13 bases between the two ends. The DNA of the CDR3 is TGCAGTGCGCCGACTATGGAGGGCTACACCTTC. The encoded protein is CSAPTMEGYTF.

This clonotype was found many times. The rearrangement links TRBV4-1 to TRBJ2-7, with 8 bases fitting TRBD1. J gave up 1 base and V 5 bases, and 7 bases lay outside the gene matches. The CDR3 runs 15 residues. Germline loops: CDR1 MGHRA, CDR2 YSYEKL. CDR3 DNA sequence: TGCGCCAGCAGCTCGAAGACAGGGGCATCCTACGAGCAGTACTTC. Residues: CASSSKTGASYEQYF.